Below, 19 T cell receptor beta chains from the same sample are listed, as sequenced in a study of CD8+ T cells in alopecia areata. RNA, once extracted, was reverse transcribed into cDNA for use as the sequencing template. The table came from immunoSEQ multiplex PCR; TCRdb's copy has only in-frame clones and leaves some out. The repertoire holds hundreds of thousands of clones, with about three fifths as singletons. Treatment: oral pan-JAK inhibitor, 5-10 mg twice daily. The starting material was CD4+ T cells sorted from blood, obtained at week 52, from a patient treated with tofacitinib. All receptors derive from a human donor with alopecia areata.

This CDR3 is CASSQGDRGNIQYF. CDR3 coding DNA: TGCGCCAGCAGCCAAGGGGACAGGGGAAACATTCAGTACTTC. The chain is built from TRBV4-3 and TRBJ2-4, with 10 nucleotides matching TRBD1. The CDR3 is 14 amino acids. CDR1 LGHNA and CDR2 YSLEER come from the germline V gene. J was trimmed by 6 bases and V by 1 base; bases with no gene match: 0.

J is TRBJ2-1 and V is TRBV4-3; the match to TRBD2 covers 7 bases. The CDR3 contains 15 residues. From germline, CDR1 is LGHNA and CDR2 YSLEER. V lost 6 bases, J lost 5 bases, and 10 bases stayed unmatched. Here the CDR3 DNA reads TGCGCCAGCAGTCGGGGGAGCGGGGCTAACAATGAGCAGTTCTTC. Translating gives CASSRGSGANNEQFF.

This clone has only one observation. The chain carries TRBV29-1 and TRBJ1-6; D is ambiguous. The germline CDR1 and CDR2 sequences are SQVTM and ANQGSEA. V lost 7 bases, J lost 0 bases, and 10 bases lay in between. CDR3 length: 14 amino acids. The chain's CDR3 is CSARASSYNSPLHF. The CDR3 nucleotides are TGCAGCGCCCGAGCCAGCTCCTATAATTCACCCCTCCACTTT.

The rearrangement links TRBV29-1 to TRBJ1-2; 7 bases are shared with TRBD1. CDR1 and CDR2 (germline): SQVTM, ANQGSEA. Trimming removed 4 bases from V and 4 bases from J; junction bases left unmatched: 3. The CDR3 covers 12 residues. The CDR3 nucleotides are TGCAGCGTTGGAGCAGGGGGCTATGGCTACACCTTC. Amino acid sequence: CSVGAGGYGYTF.

The chain combines TRBV5-1 with TRBJ2-7, with 7 bases fitting TRBD2. The trim removed 2 bases at V and 4 bases at J, leaving 15 bases unmatched. Looked up from germline, CDR1 is SGHRS and CDR2 is YFSETQ. This CDR3 has 17 residues. The CDR3 DNA is TGCGCCAGCAGCTTTGATGTTTCGGGACTACCGAGTTACGAGCAGTACTTC. This translates into CASSFDVSGLPSYEQYF.

V is TRBV15 and J is TRBJ1-2; unclear D gene. Germline V lookup: CDR1 LNHNV, CDR2 YYDKDF (reference sequence). The CDR3 sequence is 12 residues long. The V and J ends lost 0 bases and 10 bases respectively, with 9 bases between them. As DNA, the CDR3 is TGTGCCACCAGCAGAGATCTTAGAGCCTACACCTTC. This encodes CATSRDLRAYTF.

This clone has more than one count but fewer than ten. V usage is TRBV29-1 and J usage is TRBJ2-3, with D possibly called TRBD1 or TRBD2 (6 bases each). There are 15 residues in the CDR3. The V and J ends lost 4 bases and 1 base respectively, with 15 bases between them. Germline CDR1 SQVTM, CDR2 ANQGSEA. The CDR3 DNA is TGCAGCGTTGCGGGGGCCGGGTTTGGCACAGATACGCAGTATTTT. Protein: CSVAGAGFGTDTQYF.

As regards this clone: Distinct nucleotide sequences in the sample also encode this CDR3. The chain couples TRBV6-5 to TRBJ1-1; tentatively, D is TRBD1 (5 bases). Germline CDR1 reads MNHEY; CDR2 reads SVGAGI. The CDR3 has 14 residues. V shed 2 bases and J shed 2 bases, with 9 bases lying between them. This CDR3 is CASSYLGENTEAFF. DNA for the CDR3: TGTGCCAGCAGTTACCTGGGGGAAAACACTGAAGCTTTCTTT.

As to this clone: A read error is likely, as this CDR3 ends without the conserved phenylalanine or tryptophan. The chain is built from TRBV6-5 and TRBJ1-6, with 8 bases matching TRBD1. The CDR3 is 13 amino acids. The germline gives CDR1 MNHEY, CDR2 SVGAGI. V shed 6 bases and J 7 bases; nucleotides not matched to a gene: 2. The DNA of the CDR3 is TGTGCCAGCAGCTGGACAGGGAATTCACCCCTCCACCTT. Translation: CASSWTGNSPLHL.

The V and J genes are TRBV2 and TRBJ1-5; D perhaps matches TRBD1 (5 bases). This CDR3 is built from 13 residues. CDR1 is SNHLY and CDR2 is FYNNEI in the germline V gene. V lost 3 bases to trimming and J lost 6 bases, with 9 bases between them. CDR3 amino acids: CASSEGPVQPQHF. The DNA for the CDR3 is TGTGCCAGCAGTGAGGGGCCGGTTCAGCCCCAGCATTTT.

This clone came up a few times. DNA for the CDR3: TGCAGCGTTGGGGCGGGGGGCGATTATGGCTACACCTTC. The encoded protein is CSVGAGGDYGYTF. This rearrangement joins TRBV29-1 to TRBJ1-2; tentatively, D is TRBD1 (6 bases). CDR3 size: 13 residues. The V gene lost 4 bases and the J gene lost 5 bases, with 14 bases spanning the gap. Germline CDR1 is SQVTM and CDR2 is ANQGSEA.

This clone occurred a few times. The chain recombines TRBV29-1 with TRBJ2-1; 12 bases agree with TRBD2. The CDR3 length is 14 residues. Per germline, CDR1 SQVTM and CDR2 ANQGSEA. Trimming took 8 bases from V and 4 from J; bases not matched to a gene: 6. This chain's CDR3 is CSIGLAGKYNEQFF. CDR3 bases: TGCAGCATAGGACTAGCGGGAAAGTACAATGAGCAGTTCTTC.

This chain connects TRBV19 to TRBJ2-3; the D call may be TRBD1 or TRBD2 (5 bases each). CDR3 length equals 15 residues. Germline assignment: CDR1 LNHDA and CDR2 SQIVND (reference sequence). Trimming shortened V by 11 bases and J by 1 base, and 19 bases separated the two germline ends. The CDR3 protein is CAGLQSGHRTDTQYF. In DNA form, the CDR3 reads TGTGCCGGCTTACAGTCGGGGCACCGCACAGATACGCAGTATTTT. The full variable domain, rest sourced from reference TRBV19 and TRBJ2-3, is DGGITQSPKYLFRKEGQNVTLSCEQNLNHDAMYWYRQDPGQGLRLIYYSQIVNDFQKGDIAEGYSVSREKKESFPLTVTSAQKNPTAFYLCAGLQSGHRTDTQYFGPGTRLTVL.

This chain uses TRBV2 with TRBJ1-6; TRBD1 agrees at 7 bases. The CDR3 is 14 amino acids. V lost 0 bases and J lost 11; bases outside the gene matches: 4. Germline V gives CDR1 SNHLY, CDR2 FYNNEI. CDR3 sequence (DNA): TGTGCCAGCAGTGAAGCCGTGACAGGGCCACCCCTCCACTTT. Translation: CASSEAVTGPPLHF. The whole variable domain, remainder taken from reference TRBV2 and TRBJ1-6, is EPEVTQTPSHQVTQMGQEVILRCVPISNHLYFYWYRQILGQKVEFLVSFYNNEISEKSEIFDDQFSVERPDGSNFTLKIRSTKLEDSAMYFCASSEAVTGPPLHFGNGTRLTVT.

This rearrangement joins TRBV5-6 to TRBJ2-7; perhaps TRBD2 as D (6 bases). The CDR3 loop spans 14 amino acids. Germline CDR1 and CDR2: SGHDT and YYEEEE. The V gene lost 5 bases and the J gene lost 5 bases, with 17 bases spanning the gap. Here the CDR3 reads CASRWDLGSHEQYF. The CDR3 DNA follows: TGTGCCAGCAGGTGGGACTTGGGGTCCCACGAGCAGTACTTC.

The gene calls are TRBV30 and TRBJ1-5, with D tentatively TRBD1 (5 bases). V was trimmed by 0 bases and J by 4 bases, leaving 13 bases between them. The CDR3 is 15 amino acids. Germline CDR1 reads GTSNPN; CDR2 reads SVGIG (reference sequence). The CDR3, as DNA: TGTGCCTGGAGTGTTCCGACAGACCAGAATCAGCCCCAGCATTTT. Encoded protein: CAWSVPTDQNQPQHF.

This rearrangement joins TRBV4-2 to TRBJ2-7; 10 bases are a match to TRBD2. V was pared by 3 bases and J by 2 bases, with 10 bases of the junction left unmatched. This CDR3 spans 17 amino acids. The germline gives CDR1 LGHNA, CDR2 YNFKEQ. The CDR3 protein is CASSHPRTSGLPYEQYF. The CDR3 coding sequence is TGTGCCAGCAGCCATCCCCGGACTAGCGGCCTTCCCTACGAGCAGTACTTC.

The V gene is TRBV20-1, the J gene TRBJ2-5, with D uncertain. V gave up 4 bases and J gave up 2 bases, with 5 bases separating them. From germline, CDR1 is DFQATT and CDR2 SNEGSKA (reference sequence). The CDR3 has 11 amino acids. The CDR3 reads CSAKGQETQYF. DNA of the CDR3: TGCAGTGCTAAAGGTCAAGAGACCCAGTACTTC.

This CDR3 is CASTPGGQGARNIQYF. For the CDR3, the DNA is TGTGCCAGCACCCCCGGGGGCCAGGGGGCACGAAACATTCAGTACTTC. J is TRBJ2-4 and V is TRBV2, with 8 bases identical to TRBD1. Per germline, CDR1 SNHLY and CDR2 FYNNEI. The CDR3 runs to 16 residues. V shed 7 bases, J shed 6 bases, and the junction held 14 bases outside the gene matches.